This TCR beta chain comes out of a study of blood T cell repertoires in COVID-19. On the study more broadly: The origin of the acute and convalescent COVID-19 samples was the United States, Italy and Spain. T cells, B-cell-depleted T cells, or PBMCs provided the cDNA or gDNA that served as material.

Profiled with immunoSEQ multiplex PCR; TCRdb holds only in-frame clones, not every one. The sample has over 85,000 clones; more than 85% are singletons. The CDR3 length is 17 residues. The V and J ends lost 4 bases and 4 bases, in that order; junction bases with no gene match: 12. Germline lookup yields CDR1 SGHRS and CDR2 YFSETQ. This chain connects TRBV5-1 to TRBJ1-4, with 8 bases fitting TRBD1. This TCR came from a young man with acute or convalescent COVID-19. Material: peripheral blood. Here the CDR3 DNA reads TGCGCCAGCAGCCCGACCCATGGGACAGGAAATAATGAAAAACTGTTTTTT. Protein product: CASSPTHGTGNNEKLFF.